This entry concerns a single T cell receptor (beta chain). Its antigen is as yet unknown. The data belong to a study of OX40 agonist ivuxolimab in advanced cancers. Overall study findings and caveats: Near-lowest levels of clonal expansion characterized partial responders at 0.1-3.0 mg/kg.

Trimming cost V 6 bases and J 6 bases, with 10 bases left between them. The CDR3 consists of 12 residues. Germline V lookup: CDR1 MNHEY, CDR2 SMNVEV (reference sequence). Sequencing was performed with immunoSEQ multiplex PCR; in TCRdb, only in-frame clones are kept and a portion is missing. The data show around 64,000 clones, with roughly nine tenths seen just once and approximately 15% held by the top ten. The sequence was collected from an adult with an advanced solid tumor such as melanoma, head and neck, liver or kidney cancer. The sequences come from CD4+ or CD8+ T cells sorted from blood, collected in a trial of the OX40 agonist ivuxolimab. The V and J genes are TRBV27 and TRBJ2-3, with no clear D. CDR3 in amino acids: CASSQVGDTQYF. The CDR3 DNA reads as TGTGCCAGCAGCCAAGTTGGGGATACGCAGTATTTT.